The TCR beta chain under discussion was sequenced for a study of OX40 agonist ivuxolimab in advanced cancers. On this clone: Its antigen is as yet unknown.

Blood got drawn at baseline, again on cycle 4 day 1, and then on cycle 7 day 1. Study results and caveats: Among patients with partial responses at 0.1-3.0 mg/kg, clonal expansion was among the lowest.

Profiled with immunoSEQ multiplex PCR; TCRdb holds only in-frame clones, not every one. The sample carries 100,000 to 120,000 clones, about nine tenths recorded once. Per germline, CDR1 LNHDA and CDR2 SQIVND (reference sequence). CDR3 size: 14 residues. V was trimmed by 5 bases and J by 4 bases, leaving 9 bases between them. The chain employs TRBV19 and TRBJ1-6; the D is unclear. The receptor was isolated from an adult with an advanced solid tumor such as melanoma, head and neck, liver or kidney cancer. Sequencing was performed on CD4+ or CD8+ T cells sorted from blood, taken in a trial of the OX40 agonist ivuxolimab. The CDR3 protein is CASSVQEYNSPLHF. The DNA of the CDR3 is TGTGCCAGTAGTGTCCAGGAATATAATTCACCCCTCCACTTT.